Listed here are 15 T cell receptor beta chains from one sample, sequenced in a study of shared T cell receptors in the human thymus. Sequencing was performed with immunoSEQ multiplex PCR; in TCRdb, only in-frame clones are kept and a portion is missing. The profile shows over 450,000 clones, about four fifths of them singletons. This sample also belongs to another study, concerning human thymus T cells.

What was sequenced was thymocytes. All receptors derive from a boy in the first two years of life with a congenital heart defect.

This clone was counted a few times. The rearrangement joins TRBV29-1 to TRBJ1-2, with D uncertain. Trimming stripped 5 bases from V and 7 bases from J, with 17 bases between. Germline-derived CDR1 and CDR2 are SQVTM and ANQGSEA. The CDR3 sequence is 13 residues long. The CDR3 spells CSVFWVEEGGYTF. The CDR3 coding sequence is TGCAGCGTTTTCTGGGTAGAAGAGGGTGGCTACACCTTC. Supplemented by reference TRBV29-1 and TRBJ1-2, the full variable domain reads SAVISQKPSRDICQRGTSLTIQCQVDSQVTMMFWYRQQPGQSLTLIATANQGSEATYESGFVIDKFPISRPNLTFSTLTVSNMSPEDSSIYLCSVFWVEEGGYTFGSGTRLTVV.

The chain has TRBV29-1 and TRBJ2-1, with D possibly matching TRBD1 (5 bases). Between the trimmed V and J ends, which lost 3 bases and 0 bases, there was a span of 9 bases. The germline gives CDR1 SQVTM, CDR2 ANQGSEA. The CDR3 length is 14 residues. In DNA form, the CDR3 reads TGCAGCGTTGATCAAGGGGCCTCCTACAATGAGCAGTTCTTC. Its protein product is CSVDQGASYNEQFF.

V and J are TRBV9 and TRBJ2-5; D might be TRBD2 (7 bases). Germline V gives CDR1 SGDLS, CDR2 YYNGEE. Trimming stripped 3 bases from V and 5 bases from J, with 14 bases between. This CDR3 is built from 14 residues. The CDR3 sequence: CASSAGLGGETQYF. DNA for the CDR3: TGTGCCAGCAGCGCCGGACTAGGGGGGGAGACCCAGTACTTC.

The chain recombines TRBV27 with TRBJ2-5, with TRBD1 identical over 7 bases. This CDR3 has 13 residues. V lost 6 bases and J lost 3; bases outside the gene matches: 4. In germline, CDR1 is MNHEY, CDR2 SMNVEV (reference sequence). CDR3 sequence reads: CASRATGEETQYF. CDR3 sequence (DNA): TGTGCCAGCAGGGCCACAGGGGAAGAGACCCAGTACTTC.

The chain combines TRBV5-6 with TRBJ1-4; TRBD1 agrees at 10 bases. The CDR3 contains 19 residues. In germline, CDR1 is SGHDT, CDR2 YYEEEE. Losses at the gene ends were 4 bases for V and 0 bases for J; bases not matched to a gene: 12. Here the CDR3 reads CASSLRDRGPLTTNEKLFF. DNA of the CDR3: TGTGCCAGCAGCCTACGGGACAGGGGACCGCTTACAACTAATGAAAAACTGTTTTTT.

The rearrangement joins TRBV6-5 to TRBJ2-7, with 7 nucleotides matching TRBD1. The germline V gene encodes CDR1 MNHEY and CDR2 SVGAGI. The CDR3 spans 16 residues. V shed 4 bases and J 1 base; nucleotides not matched to a gene: 10. DNA for the CDR3: TGTGCCAGCAGTTTCGTGACCTCCAGGGGGTCCTACGAGCAGTACTTC. The encoded protein is CASSFVTSRGSYEQYF.

V and J are TRBV4-3 and TRBJ2-3, with 9 nucleotides matching TRBD1. The CDR3 is 18 residues long. The germline gives CDR1 LGHNA, CDR2 YSLEER. Trimming removed 0 bases from V and 1 base from J; junction bases left unmatched: 8. CDR3: CASSQDPRQGDCTDTQYF. The CDR3 region has the DNA TGCGCCAGCAGCCAAGACCCACGACAGGGGGATTGCACAGATACGCAGTATTTT.

This rearrangement joins TRBV10-1 to TRBJ2-7; TRBD1 matches 9 bases. The V and J ends lost 6 bases and 9 bases, in that order; junction bases with no gene match: 3. Germline CDR1 WNHNN, CDR2 SYGVQD (reference sequence). CDR3 length equals 11 residues. Here the CDR3 reads CASRKDRGQYF. The CDR3 nucleotides read TGCGCCAGCAGAAAGGACAGGGGGCAGTACTTC.

The rearrangement links TRBV7-9 to TRBJ2-7, with 7 nucleotides matching TRBD2. V lost 4 bases to trimming and J lost 7 bases; unmatched junction nucleotides: 13. The germline V gene has CDR1 SEHNR and CDR2 FQNEAQ (reference sequence). This CDR3 is 15 amino acids long. The CDR3 loop is CASSWDYAPSMEQYF. For the CDR3, the DNA is TGTGCCAGCAGCTGGGACTATGCCCCTTCTATGGAGCAGTACTTC.

V is TRBV18 and J is TRBJ2-3, with TRBD1 matching 7 bases. With V trimmed by 0 bases and J by 6 bases, 3 bases remained unmatched. The CDR3 extends over 14 amino acids. The germline CDR1 and CDR2 sequences are KGHSH and LQKENI. The DNA of the CDR3 is TGTGCCAGCTCACCACCGCAGGGGGTGGATACGCAGTATTTT. Protein sequence: CASSPPQGVDTQYF. Supplemented by reference TRBV18 and TRBJ2-3, the full variable domain reads NAGVMQNPRHLVRRRGQEARLRCSPMKGHSHVYWYRQLPEEGLKFMVYLQKENIIDESGMPKERFSAEFPKEGPSILRIQQVVRGDSAAYFCASSPPQGVDTQYFGPGTRLTVL.

This clone turned up a few times. The J gene is TRBJ1-2, the V gene TRBV19; tentative D call: TRBD1 (6 bases). This CDR3 has 13 amino acids. Germline V gives CDR1 LNHDA, CDR2 SQIVND (reference sequence). The V and J ends lost 5 bases and 7 bases respectively, with 14 bases between them. The CDR3 DNA reads TGTGCCAGTAGTGCCGGACAGTATAGTGGCTACACCTTC. This gives the protein CASSAGQYSGYTF.

The genes are TRBV11-2 and TRBJ1-2; the D is unclear. Trimming left V 5 bases short and J 8 bases short, with 21 bases between. This CDR3 region has 15 residues. Germline V gives CDR1 SGHAT, CDR2 FQNNGV. The CDR3 DNA is TGTGCCAGCAGCCCGCGGCTACCGTGTTCGGAAGGCTACACCTTC. It translates to CASSPRLPCSEGYTF.

This rearrangement joins TRBV14 to TRBJ2-5; 10 nucleotides agree with TRBD2. Trimming cost V 1 base and J 3 bases; bases outside gene matches: 17. The CDR3 spans 20 residues. Germline values: CDR1 SGHDN, CDR2 FVKESK. The CDR3 coding sequence is TGTGCCAGCAGCCAAGGGATCTCTTTTAGGAGCGGGAGGGACAAAGAGACCCAGTACTTC. Translating it yields CASSQGISFRSGRDKETQYF.

This clone was observed a few times. The chain joins TRBV19 to TRBJ1-2; D is ambiguous. Germline loops: CDR1 LNHDA, CDR2 SQIVND (reference sequence). With 7 bases removed from V and 6 bases from J, the gap between germline ends came to 15 bases. The CDR3 covers 13 residues. Written as DNA, the CDR3 is TGTGCCAGTAATCGCCCGAACTACGATGGCTACACCTTC. It specifies CASNRPNYDGYTF.

This clone was counted between two and nine times. V usage is TRBV4-3 and J usage is TRBJ2-7; 7 bases are a match to TRBD1. V lost 4 bases and J lost 1; bases outside the gene matches: 7. From germline, CDR1 is LGHNA and CDR2 YSLEER. CDR3 length equals 15 residues. This CDR3 reads CASSLDRVESYEQYF. The CDR3 nucleotides are TGCGCCAGCAGCCTTGACAGGGTAGAGTCCTACGAGCAGTACTTC.